The clone carrying this TCR beta chain was seen a handful of times. What it binds is unknown. This table comes from immunoSEQ multiplex PCR, and its TCRdb copy is limited to in-frame clones, with some not included. The table lists some 82,000 clones, over 70% of them singletons, with 15% to 20% in the top ten. This specimen belongs to a study of T cells in localized non-small cell lung cancer. Overall study findings and caveats: Sequencing was limited to one tumor region, leaving the possibility of heterogeneity open. It was uninvolved adjacent lung that showed the highest T cell clonality, exceeding tumor.

The germline V and J ends were trimmed by 0 bases and 6 bases, with 12 bases remaining between them. CDR3 length equals 16 residues. In germline, CDR1 is SGHTA, CDR2 FQGNSA. Source: PBMCs, taken before any cancer treatment. The receptor's source is a man aged 40 to 70 with stage II squamous cell lung carcinoma. V and J are TRBV7-2 and TRBJ1-6; D is uncertain. CDR3 sequence reads: CASSLAQGSVNSPLHF. In DNA, the CDR3 is TGTGCCAGCAGCTTAGCGCAAGGTAGCGTTAATTCACCCCTCCACTTT.